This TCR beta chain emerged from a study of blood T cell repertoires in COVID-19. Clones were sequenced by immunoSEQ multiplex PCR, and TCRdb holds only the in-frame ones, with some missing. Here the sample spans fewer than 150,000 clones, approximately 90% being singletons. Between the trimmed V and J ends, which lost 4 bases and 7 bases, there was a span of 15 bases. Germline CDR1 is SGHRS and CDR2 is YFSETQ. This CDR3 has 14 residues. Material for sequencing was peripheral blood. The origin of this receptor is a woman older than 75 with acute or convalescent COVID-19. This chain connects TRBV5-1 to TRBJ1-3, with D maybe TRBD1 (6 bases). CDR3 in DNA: TGCGCCAGCAGCCCGGGACAAACGACCAACACCATATATTTT. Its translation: CASSPGQTTNTIYF.